This is a list of T cell receptor beta chains from one sample in a study of cytomegalovirus exposure and HLA in healthy donors. The assay was immunoSEQ multiplex PCR, and TCRdb's table has in-frame clones only and misses some. The sample contains some 130,000 clones, 75% to 90% of which appear only once. The specimen sequenced was PBMCs. These receptors were collected from a middle-aged man in good health and CMV-seronegative. The CDR3 runs from the conserved cysteine through the conserved F or W. D genes are given only for firm matches. Size is stated for part of the rows, as once, few or many counts, or as a class when the clone is expanded.

j_gene: TRBJ1-2; d_gene: TRBD1; abundance: NA; v_gene: TRBV19; CDR3nt: TGTGCCAGTATCCGTACAGGGGAGTCGGGCTACACCTTC; CDR3aa: CASIRTGESGYTF
j_gene: TRBJ2-7; d_gene: NA; abundance: NA; v_gene: TRBV11-2; CDR3nt: TGTGCCAGCAGCTTAACTTCCCTGAGTCTAGCGAGTCACTTC; CDR3aa: CASSLTSLSLASHF
j_gene: TRBJ2-7; d_gene: NA; abundance: NA; v_gene: TRBV7-9; CDR3nt: TGTGCCAGCAGCCTCCCTAGCTCCTACGAGCAGTACTTC; CDR3aa: CASSLPSSYEQYF
j_gene: TRBJ2-2; d_gene: NA; abundance: NA; v_gene: TRBV30; CDR3nt: TGTGCCTGGAGTGTAGGGAGCGGCACCGGGGAGCTGTTTTTT; CDR3aa: CAWSVGSGTGELFF
j_gene: TRBJ2-5; d_gene: NA; abundance: NA; v_gene: TRBV18; CDR3nt: TGTGCCAGCTCACCCCCGGGGATCCCTCGGCAAGAGACCCAGTACTTC; CDR3aa: CASSPPGIPRQETQYF
j_gene: TRBJ1-6; d_gene: NA; abundance: few; v_gene: TRBV7-2; CDR3nt: TGTGCCAGCCCTCCGGGGGAGGGGAATTCACCCCTCCACTTT; CDR3aa: CASPPGEGNSPLHF
j_gene: TRBJ2-1; d_gene: TRBD2; abundance: NA; v_gene: TRBV25-1; CDR3nt: TGTGCCAGCACTGACCCCTCCCGCGGGAGCTCCTACAATGAGCAGTTCTTC; CDR3aa: CASTDPSRGSSYNEQFF
j_gene: TRBJ2-2; d_gene: NA; abundance: NA; v_gene: TRBV5-6; CDR3nt: TGTGCCAGCAGCCCTAGGTCCCATACCGGGGAGCTGTTTTTT; CDR3aa: CASSPRSHTGELFF
j_gene: TRBJ1-4; d_gene: NA; abundance: NA; v_gene: TRBV11-2; CDR3nt: TGTGCCAGCAGCTTACGTCCTGGGGAGGGTGAAAAACTGTTTTTT; CDR3aa: CASSLRPGEGEKLFF
j_gene: TRBJ2-1; d_gene: NA; abundance: NA; v_gene: TRBV6-5; CDR3nt: TGTGCCAGCAGTTCCTTAAGCGAGTACAATGAGCAGTTCTTC; CDR3aa: CASSSLSEYNEQFF
j_gene: TRBJ1-3; d_gene: TRBD1; abundance: NA; v_gene: TRBV29-1; CDR3nt: TGCAGCGTAAAACAGGGGGCTGGAAACACCATATATTTT; CDR3aa: CSVKQGAGNTIYF
j_gene: TRBJ2-7; d_gene: NA; abundance: once; v_gene: TRBV30; CDR3nt: TGTGCCTGGAGGGTCAGGGGTACCTACGAGCAGTACTTC; CDR3aa: CAWRVRGTYEQYF